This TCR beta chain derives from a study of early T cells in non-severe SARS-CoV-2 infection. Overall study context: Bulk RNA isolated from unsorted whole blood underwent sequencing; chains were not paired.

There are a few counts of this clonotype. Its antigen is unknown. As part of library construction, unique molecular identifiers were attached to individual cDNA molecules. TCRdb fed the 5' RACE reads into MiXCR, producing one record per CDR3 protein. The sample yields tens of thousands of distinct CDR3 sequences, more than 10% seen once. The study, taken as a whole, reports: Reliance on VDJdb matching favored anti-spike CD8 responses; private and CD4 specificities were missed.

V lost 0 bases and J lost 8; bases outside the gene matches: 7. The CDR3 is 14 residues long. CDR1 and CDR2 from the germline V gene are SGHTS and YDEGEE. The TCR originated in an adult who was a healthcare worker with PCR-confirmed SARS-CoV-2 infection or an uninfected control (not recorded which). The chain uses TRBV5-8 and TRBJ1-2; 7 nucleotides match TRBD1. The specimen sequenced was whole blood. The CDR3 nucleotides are TGTGCCAGCAGCTTGGACAGGGGCGCAGGAGGCTACACCTTC. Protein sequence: CASSLDRGAGGYTF.